The 7 T cell receptor beta chains below come from one sample, sequenced in a study of blood T cells in healthy people across ages (dated by TCRdb to the mid-2010s). The library was obtained by 5' RACE. TCRdb records Illumina HiSeq 2500 as the sequencer. A second PCR of about 6 to 11 cycles was run with a J-beta primer mix and a sample-barcoded 5' primer. The public reads were reanalyzed by TCRdb: fastp trimming at Q25, MiXCR alignment, in-frame beta chains only. Entries are consolidated by CDR3 protein sequence, retaining the most common genes and DNA. Recorded for this sample are 700,000 or so distinct CDR3 sequences; around 41% of them occurred a single time. About 30% of the sample rests with the top ten. What was sequenced was blood. The receptors shown here come from a man older than 75 in good health.

CDR3 loop: CASNSGGGYSPLHF. DNA of the CDR3: TGTGCCAGCAACTCAGGGGGAGGCTATTCACCCCTCCACTTT. This chain connects TRBV7-9 to TRBJ1-6; 7 bases match TRBD1. CDR1 and CDR2 (germline): SEHNR, FQNEAQ (reference sequence). With 7 bases clipped from V and 8 bases from J, the junction kept 8 bases outside the gene matches. The CDR3 consists of 14 residues.

CDR3 coding DNA: TGTGCCAGCAGCCCAGCTGGGACTAGTCAGTACTTC. Protein sequence: CASSPAGTSQYF. V and J are TRBV28 and TRBJ2-5; 8 bases align to TRBD2. The CDR3 extends over 12 amino acids. Trimming at V came to 6 bases and at J to 11 bases, leaving 8 bases not matched to a gene. Germline-derived CDR1 and CDR2 are MDHEN and SYDVKM.

This clonotype has more than one count but fewer than ten. The rearrangement uses TRBV28 and TRBJ1-4; unclear D gene. Trimming shortened V by 1 base and J by 12 bases, and 18 bases separated the two germline ends. The V gene's germline CDR1 is MDHEN and CDR2 SYDVKM. This CDR3 has 15 residues. The CDR3 reads CASSLSRGGNEELFF. The CDR3 nucleotides are TGTGCCAGCAGTTTATCGCGGGGTGGGAATGAGGAACTGTTTTTT. Full variable domain (outside the CDR3, taken from reference TRBV28 and TRBJ1-4): DVKVTQSSRYLVKRTGEKVFLECVQDMDHENMFWYRQDPGLGLRLIYFSYDVKMKEKGDIPEGYSVSREKKERFSLILESASTNQTSMYLCASSLSRGGNEELFFGSGTQLSVL.

There are a few counts of this clonotype. The chain recombines TRBV12-3 or TRBV12-4 with TRBJ2-4, with 7 bases aligning to TRBD1. The DNA matches TRBJ2-7 better at its end, which makes the J call doubtful. There are 13 residues in the CDR3. The CDR3 loop reads CASTAQGRDEQYF. Written as DNA, the CDR3 is TGTGCCAGCACGGCACAGGGGCGAGACGAGCAGTACTTC.

CDR3 sequence: CASSPESGTARPIHGYTF. For the CDR3, the DNA is TGTGCCAGCAGTCCCGAATCCGGGACAGCGAGGCCGATCCATGGCTACACCTTC. The chain is built from TRBV12-3 or TRBV12-4 and TRBJ1-2, with 7 bases matching TRBD1. J gave up 6 bases and V 5 bases, and 21 bases lay outside the gene matches. The CDR3 length is 18 residues.

The chain is built from TRBV3-1 and TRBJ1-2; possibly TRBD1 for D (5 bases). CDR1 is LGHDT and CDR2 is YNNKEL in the germline V gene (reference sequence). Trimming pared 5 bases from V and 7 bases from J, leaving 23 bases between. The CDR3 extends over 16 amino acids. The CDR3 loop reads CASSETGTFLRRGYTF. CDR3 DNA sequence: TGTGCCAGCAGCGAAACCGGGACCTTCCTCAGGCGTGGCTACACCTTC.

The J gene is TRBJ2-3, the V gene TRBV9, with 8 nucleotides matching TRBD1. Germline lookup yields CDR1 SGDLS and CDR2 YYNGEE. J was trimmed by 3 bases and V by 4 bases; bases with no gene match: 10. The CDR3 has 16 amino acids. The CDR3 DNA sequence: TGTGCCAGCAGCACAAGGCAGGGGGCTTGGACAGATACGCAGTATTTT. Encoded protein: CASSTRQGAWTDTQYF.